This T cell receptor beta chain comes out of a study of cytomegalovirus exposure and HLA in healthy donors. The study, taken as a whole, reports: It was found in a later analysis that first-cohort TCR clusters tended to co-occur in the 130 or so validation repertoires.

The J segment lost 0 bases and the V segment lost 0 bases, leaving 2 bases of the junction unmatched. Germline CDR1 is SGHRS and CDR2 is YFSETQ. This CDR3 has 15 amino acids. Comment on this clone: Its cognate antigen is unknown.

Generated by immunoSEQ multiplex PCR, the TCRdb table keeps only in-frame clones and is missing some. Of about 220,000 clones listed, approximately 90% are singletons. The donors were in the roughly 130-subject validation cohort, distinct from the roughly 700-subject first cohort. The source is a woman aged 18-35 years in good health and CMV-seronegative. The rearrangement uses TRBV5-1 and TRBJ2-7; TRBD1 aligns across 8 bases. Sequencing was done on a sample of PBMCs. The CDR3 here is CASSLDGQGSYEQYF. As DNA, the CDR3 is TGCGCCAGCAGCTTGGATGGACAGGGCTCCTACGAGCAGTACTTC.